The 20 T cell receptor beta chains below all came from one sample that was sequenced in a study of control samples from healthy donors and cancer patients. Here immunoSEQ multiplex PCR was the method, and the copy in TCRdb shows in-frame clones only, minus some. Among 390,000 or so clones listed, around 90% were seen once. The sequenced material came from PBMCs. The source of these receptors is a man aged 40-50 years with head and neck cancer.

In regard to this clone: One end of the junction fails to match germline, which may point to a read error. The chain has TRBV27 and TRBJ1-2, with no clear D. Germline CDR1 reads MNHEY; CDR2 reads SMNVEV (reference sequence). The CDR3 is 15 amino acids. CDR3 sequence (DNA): TGTGCCAGCAGTTTATCGGGCAGCTCTAGGTATGACTACACCTTC. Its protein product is CASSLSGSSRYDYTF.

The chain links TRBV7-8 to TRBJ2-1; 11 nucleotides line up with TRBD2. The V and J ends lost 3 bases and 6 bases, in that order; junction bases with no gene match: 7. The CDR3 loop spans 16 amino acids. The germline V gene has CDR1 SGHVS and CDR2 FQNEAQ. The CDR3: CASSLFGLAGGNEQFF. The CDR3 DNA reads TGTGCCAGCAGCTTGTTTGGACTAGCGGGCGGCAATGAGCAGTTCTTC.

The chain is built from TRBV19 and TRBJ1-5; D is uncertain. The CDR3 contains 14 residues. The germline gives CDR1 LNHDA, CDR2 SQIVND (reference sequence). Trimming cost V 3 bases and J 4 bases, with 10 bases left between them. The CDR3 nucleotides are TGTGCCAGTAGTATTGACGAGAGGAATCAGCCCCAGCATTTT. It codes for CASSIDERNQPQHF.

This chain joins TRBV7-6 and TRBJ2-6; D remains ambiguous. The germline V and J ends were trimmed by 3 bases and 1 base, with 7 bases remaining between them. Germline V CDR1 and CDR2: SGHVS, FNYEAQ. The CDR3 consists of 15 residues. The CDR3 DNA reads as TGTGCCAGCAGCTTGCCCGCGTCTGGGGCCAACGTCCTGACTTTC. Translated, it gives CASSLPASGANVLTF. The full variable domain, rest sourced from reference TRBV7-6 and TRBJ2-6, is GAGVSQSPRYKVTKRGQDVALRCDPISGHVSLYWYRQALGQGPEFLTYFNYEAQQDKSGLPNDRFSAERPEGSISTLTIQRTEQRDSAMYRCASSLPASGANVLTFGAGSRLTVL.

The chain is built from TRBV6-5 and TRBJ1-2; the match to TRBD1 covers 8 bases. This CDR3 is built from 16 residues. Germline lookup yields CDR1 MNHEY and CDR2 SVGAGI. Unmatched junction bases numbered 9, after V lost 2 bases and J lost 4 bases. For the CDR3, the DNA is TGTGCCAGCAGTTACACCGCCCCCGGACAGGGCTATGGCTACACCTTC. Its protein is CASSYTAPGQGYGYTF.

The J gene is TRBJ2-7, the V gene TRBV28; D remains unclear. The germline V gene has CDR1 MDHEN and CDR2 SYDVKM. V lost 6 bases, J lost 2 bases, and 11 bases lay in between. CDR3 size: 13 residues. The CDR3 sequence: CASSPPSTYEQYF. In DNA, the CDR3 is TGTGCCAGCAGCCCTCCCTCAACCTACGAGCAGTACTTC.

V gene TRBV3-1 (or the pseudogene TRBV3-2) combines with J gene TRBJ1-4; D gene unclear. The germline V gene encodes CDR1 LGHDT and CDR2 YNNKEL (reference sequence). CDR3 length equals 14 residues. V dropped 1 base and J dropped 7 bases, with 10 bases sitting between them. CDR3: CASSQGTRVEKLFF. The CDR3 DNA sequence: TGTGCCAGCAGCCAAGGAACACGGGTTGAAAAACTGTTTTTT.

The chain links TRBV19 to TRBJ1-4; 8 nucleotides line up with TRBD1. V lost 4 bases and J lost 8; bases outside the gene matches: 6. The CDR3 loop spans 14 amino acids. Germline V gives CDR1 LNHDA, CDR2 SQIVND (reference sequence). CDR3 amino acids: CASSKTGVGEKLFF. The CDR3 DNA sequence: TGTGCCAGTAGTAAGACAGGGGTAGGAGAAAAACTGTTTTTT.

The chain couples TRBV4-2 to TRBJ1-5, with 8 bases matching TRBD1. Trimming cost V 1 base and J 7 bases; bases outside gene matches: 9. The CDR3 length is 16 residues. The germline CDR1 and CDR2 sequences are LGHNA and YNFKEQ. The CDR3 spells CASSQGGGQEWQPQHF. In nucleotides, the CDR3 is TGTGCCAGCAGCCAAGGGGGGGGACAGGAATGGCAGCCCCAGCATTTT.

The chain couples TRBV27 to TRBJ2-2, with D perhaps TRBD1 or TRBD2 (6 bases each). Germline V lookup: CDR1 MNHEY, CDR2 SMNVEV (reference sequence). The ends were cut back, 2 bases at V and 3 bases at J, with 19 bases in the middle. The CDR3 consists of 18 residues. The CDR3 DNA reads TGTGCCAGCAGTTTACCCCTATTGGGGGGCGGTGACACCGGGGAGCTGTTTTTT. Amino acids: CASSLPLLGGGDTGELFF.

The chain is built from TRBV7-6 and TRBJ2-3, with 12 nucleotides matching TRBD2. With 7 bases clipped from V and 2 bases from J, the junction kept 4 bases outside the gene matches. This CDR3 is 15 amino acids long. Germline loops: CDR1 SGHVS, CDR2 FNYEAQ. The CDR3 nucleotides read TGTGCCAGCACCCTAGCGGGGGGGCCCACAGATACGCAGTATTTT. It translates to CASTLAGGPTDTQYF.

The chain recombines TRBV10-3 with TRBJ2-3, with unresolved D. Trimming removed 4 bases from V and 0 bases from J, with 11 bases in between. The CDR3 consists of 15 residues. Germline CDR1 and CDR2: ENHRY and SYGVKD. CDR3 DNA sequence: TGTGCCATCAGTGTTAGACCTCCTAGCACAGATACGCAGTATTTT. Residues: CAISVRPPSTDTQYF.

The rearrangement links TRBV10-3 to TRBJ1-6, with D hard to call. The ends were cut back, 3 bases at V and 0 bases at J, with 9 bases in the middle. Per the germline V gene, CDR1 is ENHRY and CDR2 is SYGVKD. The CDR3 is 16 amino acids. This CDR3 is CAISDPQSSYNSPLHF. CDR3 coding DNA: TGTGCCATCAGTGATCCACAGAGCTCCTATAATTCACCCCTCCACTTT.

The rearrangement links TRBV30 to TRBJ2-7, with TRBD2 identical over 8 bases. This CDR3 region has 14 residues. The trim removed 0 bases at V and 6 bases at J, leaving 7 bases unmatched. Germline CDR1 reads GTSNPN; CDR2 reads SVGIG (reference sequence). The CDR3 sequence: CAWSVGGAVSEQYF. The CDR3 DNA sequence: TGTGCCTGGAGTGTCGGGGGGGCCGTCAGCGAGCAGTACTTC. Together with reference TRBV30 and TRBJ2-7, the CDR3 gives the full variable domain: SQTIHQWPATLVQPVGSPLSLECTVEGTSNPNLYWYRQAAGRGLQLLFYSVGIGQISSEVPQNLSASRPQDRQFILSSKKLLLSDSGFYLCAWSVGGAVSEQYFGPGTRLTVT.

This chain's CDR3 is CASSASTGGNTGELFF. The CDR3, as DNA: TGTGCCAGCAGCGCCTCGACAGGGGGAAACACCGGGGAGCTGTTTTTT. The chain uses TRBV9 and TRBJ2-2, with TRBD1 matching over 9 bases. CDR3 length: 16 amino acids. CDR1 and CDR2 from the germline V gene are SGDLS and YYNGEE. Losses at the gene ends were 3 bases for V and 2 bases for J; bases not matched to a gene: 5.

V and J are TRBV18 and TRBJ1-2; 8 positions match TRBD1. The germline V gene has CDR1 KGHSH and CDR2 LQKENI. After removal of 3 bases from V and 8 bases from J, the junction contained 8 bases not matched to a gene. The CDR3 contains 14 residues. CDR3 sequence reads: CASSPDREGGGYTF. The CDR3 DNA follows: TGTGCCAGCTCACCGGACAGGGAAGGAGGGGGCTACACCTTC.

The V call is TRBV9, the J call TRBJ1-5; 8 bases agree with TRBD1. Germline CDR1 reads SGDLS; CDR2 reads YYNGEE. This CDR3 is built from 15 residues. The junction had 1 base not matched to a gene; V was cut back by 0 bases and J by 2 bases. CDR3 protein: CASSVGGQGNQPQHF. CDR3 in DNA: TGTGCCAGCAGCGTAGGGGGACAGGGCAATCAGCCCCAGCATTTT.

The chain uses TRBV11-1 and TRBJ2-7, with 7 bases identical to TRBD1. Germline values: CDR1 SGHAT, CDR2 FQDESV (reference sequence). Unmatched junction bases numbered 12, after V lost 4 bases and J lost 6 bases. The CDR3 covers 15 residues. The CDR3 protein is CASSSRQGEGSEQYF. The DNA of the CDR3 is TGTGCCAGCAGCTCCAGACAGGGAGAAGGTAGCGAGCAGTACTTC.

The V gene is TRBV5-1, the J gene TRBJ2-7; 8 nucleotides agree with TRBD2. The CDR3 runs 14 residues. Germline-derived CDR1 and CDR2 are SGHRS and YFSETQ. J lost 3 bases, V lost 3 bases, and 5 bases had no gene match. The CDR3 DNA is TGCGCCAGCAGCTCCCCGGGACTAGGCTACGAGCAGTACTTC. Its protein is CASSSPGLGYEQYF.

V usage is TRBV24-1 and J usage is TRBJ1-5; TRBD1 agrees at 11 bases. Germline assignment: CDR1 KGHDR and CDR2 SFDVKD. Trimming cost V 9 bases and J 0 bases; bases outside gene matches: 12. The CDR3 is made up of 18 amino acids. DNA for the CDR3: TGTGCCACCCCCCGGACAGGGGGCTACCTCTATAGCAATCAGCCCCAGCATTTT. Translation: CATPRTGGYLYSNQPQHF.